This T cell receptor beta chain appears in the sequencing data of a study of T cell responses to AZD1222 COVID-19 vaccine. Overall study findings and caveats: Among those given AZD1222, only 5 to 7 were seropositive at baseline. There were vaccine-associated CD4 TCRs across spike, dominant at 160-218 and 743-854.

Measured with immunoSEQ multiplex PCR; TCRdb has only the in-frame clones, and not every one. The sample carries some 86,000 clones, over 75% recorded once. Per the germline V gene, CDR1 is MNHEY and CDR2 is SMNVEV (reference sequence). The CDR3 has 13 residues. With V trimmed by 7 bases and J by 5 bases, 8 bases remained unmatched. As regards this clone: Its antigen is not known.

The source material was peripheral blood, sampled 28 days after the second AZD1222 dose. The sequence came from an adult who received the AZD1222 COVID-19 vaccine. This chain uses TRBV27 with TRBJ2-7, with 7 bases identical to TRBD2. The CDR3 DNA reads as TGTGCCAGCATGGGGAGGGCCCTTGACGAGCAGTACTTC. Translated, it gives CASMGRALDEQYF.